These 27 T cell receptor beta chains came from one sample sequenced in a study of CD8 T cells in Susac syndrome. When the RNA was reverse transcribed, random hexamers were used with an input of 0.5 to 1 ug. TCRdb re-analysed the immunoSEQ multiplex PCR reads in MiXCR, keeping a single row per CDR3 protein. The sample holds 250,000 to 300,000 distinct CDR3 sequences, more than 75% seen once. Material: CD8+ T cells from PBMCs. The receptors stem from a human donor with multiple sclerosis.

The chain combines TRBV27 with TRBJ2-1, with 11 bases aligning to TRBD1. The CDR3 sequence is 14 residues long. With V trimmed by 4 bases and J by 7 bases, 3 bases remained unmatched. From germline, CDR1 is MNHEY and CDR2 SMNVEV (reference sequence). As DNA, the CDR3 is TGTGCCAGCAGTTGGACAGGGGGCGGAAATGAGCAGTTCTTC. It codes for CASSWTGGGNEQFF.

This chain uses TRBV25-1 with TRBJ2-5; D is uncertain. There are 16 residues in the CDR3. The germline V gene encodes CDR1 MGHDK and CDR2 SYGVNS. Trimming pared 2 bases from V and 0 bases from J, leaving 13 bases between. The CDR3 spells CASSEPTLGDQETQYF. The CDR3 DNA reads TGTGCCAGCAGTGAACCGACGCTAGGCGACCAAGAGACCCAGTACTTC.

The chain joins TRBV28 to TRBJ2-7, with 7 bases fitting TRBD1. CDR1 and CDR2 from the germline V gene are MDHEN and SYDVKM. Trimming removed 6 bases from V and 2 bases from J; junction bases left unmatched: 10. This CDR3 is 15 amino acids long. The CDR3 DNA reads TGTGCCAGCAGCGTTAGGGGGCTTACTACCTACGAGCAGTACTTC. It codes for CASSVRGLTTYEQYF.

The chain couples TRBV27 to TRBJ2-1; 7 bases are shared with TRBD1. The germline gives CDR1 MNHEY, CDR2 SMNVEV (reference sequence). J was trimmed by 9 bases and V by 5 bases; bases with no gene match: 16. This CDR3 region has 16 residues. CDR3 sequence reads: CASSPTHQRQGPEQFF. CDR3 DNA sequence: TGTGCCAGCAGTCCCACACACCAACGACAGGGCCCTGAGCAGTTCTTC.

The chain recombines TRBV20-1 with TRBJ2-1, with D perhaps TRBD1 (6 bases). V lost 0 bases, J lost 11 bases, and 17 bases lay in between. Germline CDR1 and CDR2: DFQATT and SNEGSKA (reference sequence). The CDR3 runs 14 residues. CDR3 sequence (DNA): TGCAGTGCTAGAGAAATCAAGGACAGAGTGAAGCAGTTCTTC. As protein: CSAREIKDRVKQFF.

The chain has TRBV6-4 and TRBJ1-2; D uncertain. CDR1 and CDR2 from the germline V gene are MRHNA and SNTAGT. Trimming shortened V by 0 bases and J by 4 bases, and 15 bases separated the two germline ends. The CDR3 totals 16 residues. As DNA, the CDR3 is TGTGCCAGCAGTGACTCCGGCCTAGGAGGCCTCTATGGCTACACCTTC. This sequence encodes CASSDSGLGGLYGYTF.

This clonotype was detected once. CDR3 bases: TGTGCCAGCAGCGCTGGGACAGGGGGCTTCTATGGCTACACCTTC. Its translation is CASSAGTGGFYGYTF. The chain uses TRBV9 and TRBJ1-2, with TRBD1 matching 12 bases. V shed 3 bases, J shed 4 bases, and the junction held 4 bases outside the gene matches. The germline gives CDR1 SGDLS, CDR2 YYNGEE. This CDR3 is 15 amino acids long.

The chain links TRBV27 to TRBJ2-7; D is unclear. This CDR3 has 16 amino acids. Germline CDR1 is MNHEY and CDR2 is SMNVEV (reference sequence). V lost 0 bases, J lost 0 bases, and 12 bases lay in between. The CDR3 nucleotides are TGTGCCAGCAGTTTATCGGCCGGCTCCTTCTCCTACGAGCAGTACTTC. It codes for CASSLSAGSFSYEQYF.

Here the CDR3 DNA reads TGTGCCAGTTGTTGGAGGCTAGATGAGACCCAGTACTTC. Translating it yields CASCWRLDETQYF. This rearrangement joins TRBV7-2 to TRBJ2-5, with D perhaps TRBD2 (5 bases). CDR3 length: 13 residues. Germline lookup yields CDR1 SGHTA and CDR2 FQGNSA. Trimming removed 9 bases at V and 5 bases at J, with 16 bases between. The variable domain in full, with the rest retrieved from reference TRBV7-2 and TRBJ2-5, is GAGVSQSPSNKVTEKGKDVELRCDPISGHTALYWYRQSLGQGLEFLIYFQGNSAPDKSGLPSDRFSAERTGGSVSTLTIQRTQQEDSAVYLCASCWRLDETQYFGPGTRLLVL.

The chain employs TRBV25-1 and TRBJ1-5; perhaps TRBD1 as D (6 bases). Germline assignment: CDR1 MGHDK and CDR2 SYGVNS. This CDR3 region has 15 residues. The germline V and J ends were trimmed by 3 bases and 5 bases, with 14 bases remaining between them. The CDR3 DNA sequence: TGTGCCAGCAGTGATGAGGGGGTGAGAGATCAGCCCCAGCATTTT. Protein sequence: CASSDEGVRDQPQHF.

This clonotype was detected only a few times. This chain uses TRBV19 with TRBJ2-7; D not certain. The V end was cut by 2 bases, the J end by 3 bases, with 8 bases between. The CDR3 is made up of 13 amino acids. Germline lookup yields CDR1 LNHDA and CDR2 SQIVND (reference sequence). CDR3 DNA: TGTGCCAGTAGTATAACCCTCGGCTACGAGCAGTACTTC. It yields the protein CASSITLGYEQYF.

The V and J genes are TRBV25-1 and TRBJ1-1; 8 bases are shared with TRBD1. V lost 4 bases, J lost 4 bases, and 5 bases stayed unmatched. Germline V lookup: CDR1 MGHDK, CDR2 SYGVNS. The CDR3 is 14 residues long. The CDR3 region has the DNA TGTGCCAGCAGTGTTCAGGACAGGGCCACTGAAGCTTTCTTT. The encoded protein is CASSVQDRATEAFF.

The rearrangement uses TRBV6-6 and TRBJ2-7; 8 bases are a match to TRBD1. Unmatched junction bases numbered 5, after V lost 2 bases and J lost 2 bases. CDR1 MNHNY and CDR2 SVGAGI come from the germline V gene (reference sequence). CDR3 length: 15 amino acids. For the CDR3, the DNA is TGTGCCAGCAGTTACGCCTCACAGGGGGCCTACGAGCAGTACTTC. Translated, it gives CASSYASQGAYEQYF.

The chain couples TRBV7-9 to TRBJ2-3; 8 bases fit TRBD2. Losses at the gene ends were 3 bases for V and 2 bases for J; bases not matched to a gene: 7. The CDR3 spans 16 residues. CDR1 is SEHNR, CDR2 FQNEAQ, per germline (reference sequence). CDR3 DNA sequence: TGTGCCAGCAGCTTGCAGAATAGCGGGGACACAGATACGCAGTATTTT. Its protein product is CASSLQNSGDTDTQYF. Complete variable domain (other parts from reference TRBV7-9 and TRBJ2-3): DTGVSQNPRHKITKRGQNVTFRCDPISEHNRLYWYRQTLGQGPEFLTYFQNEAQLEKSRLLSDRFSAERPKGSFSTLEIQRTEQGDSAMYLCASSLQNSGDTDTQYFGPGTRLTVL.

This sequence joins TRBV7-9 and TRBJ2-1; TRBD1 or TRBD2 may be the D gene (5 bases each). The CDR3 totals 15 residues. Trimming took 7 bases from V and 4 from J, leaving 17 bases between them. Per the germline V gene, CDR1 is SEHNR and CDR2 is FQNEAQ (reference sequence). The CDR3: CASIPHGTQYNEQFF. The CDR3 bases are TGTGCCAGCATCCCACACGGGACGCAGTACAATGAGCAGTTCTTC.

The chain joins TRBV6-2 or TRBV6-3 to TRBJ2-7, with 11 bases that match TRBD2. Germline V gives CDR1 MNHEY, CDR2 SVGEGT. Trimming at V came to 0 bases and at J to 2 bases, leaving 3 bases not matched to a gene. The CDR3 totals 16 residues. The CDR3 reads CASSYSKLAGAYEQYF. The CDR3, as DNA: TGTGCCAGCAGTTACTCGAAACTAGCGGGAGCCTACGAGCAGTACTTC.

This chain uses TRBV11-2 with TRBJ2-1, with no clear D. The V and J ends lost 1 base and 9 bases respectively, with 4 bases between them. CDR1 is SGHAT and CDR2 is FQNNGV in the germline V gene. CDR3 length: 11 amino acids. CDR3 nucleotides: TGTGCCAGCAGCTTAGTGAGTGAGCAGTTCTTC. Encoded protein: CASSLVSEQFF.

CDR3 region: CAWSVRSRNTGELFF. In nucleotides, the CDR3 is TGTGCCTGGAGTGTACGGAGTCGGAACACCGGGGAGCTGTTTTTT. This chain uses TRBV30 with TRBJ2-2; D not certain. The CDR3 runs 15 residues. Germline V CDR1 and CDR2: GTSNPN, SVGIG (reference sequence). The germline V and J ends were trimmed by 0 bases and 1 base, with 9 bases remaining between them.

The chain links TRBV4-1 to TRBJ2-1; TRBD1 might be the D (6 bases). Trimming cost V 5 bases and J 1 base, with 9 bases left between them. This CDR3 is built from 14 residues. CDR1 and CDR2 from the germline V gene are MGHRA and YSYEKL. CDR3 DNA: TGCGCCAGCAGCAAAGGGGGTTCCTACAATGAGCAGTTCTTC. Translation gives CASSKGGSYNEQFF.

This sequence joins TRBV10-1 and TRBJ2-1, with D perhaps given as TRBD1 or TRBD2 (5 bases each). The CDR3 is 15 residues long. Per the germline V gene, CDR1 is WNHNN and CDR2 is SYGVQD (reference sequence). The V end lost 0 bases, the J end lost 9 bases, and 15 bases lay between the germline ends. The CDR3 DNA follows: TGCGCCAGCAGTGAGTCTGAGGGGCCGGGGATTGAGCAGTTCTTC. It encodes CASSESEGPGIEQFF.

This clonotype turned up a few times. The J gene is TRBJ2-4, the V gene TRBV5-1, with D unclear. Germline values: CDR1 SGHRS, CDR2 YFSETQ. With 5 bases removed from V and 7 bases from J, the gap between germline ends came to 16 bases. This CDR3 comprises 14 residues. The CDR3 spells CASSYGRSLNIQYF. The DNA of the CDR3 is TGCGCCAGCAGTTACGGACGGTCTTTGAACATTCAGTACTTC. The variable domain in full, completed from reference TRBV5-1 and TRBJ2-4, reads KAGVTQTPRYLIKTRGQQVTLSCSPISGHRSVSWYQQTPGQGLQFLFEYFSETQRNKGNFPGRFSGRQFSNSRSEMNVSTLELGDSALYLCASSYGRSLNIQYFGAGTRLSVL.

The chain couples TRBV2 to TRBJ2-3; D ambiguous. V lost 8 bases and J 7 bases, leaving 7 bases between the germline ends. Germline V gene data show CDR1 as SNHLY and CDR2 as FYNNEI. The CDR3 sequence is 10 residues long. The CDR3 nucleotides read TGTGCCAGCGGAACCTATACGCAGTATTTT. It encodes CASGTYTQYF.

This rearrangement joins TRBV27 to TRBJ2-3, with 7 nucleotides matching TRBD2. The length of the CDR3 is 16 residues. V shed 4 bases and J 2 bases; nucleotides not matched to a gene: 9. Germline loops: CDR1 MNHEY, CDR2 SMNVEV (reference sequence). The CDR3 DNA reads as TGTGCCAGCAGTTGGGGGGACTATCGACACACAGATACGCAGTATTTT. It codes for CASSWGDYRHTDTQYF.

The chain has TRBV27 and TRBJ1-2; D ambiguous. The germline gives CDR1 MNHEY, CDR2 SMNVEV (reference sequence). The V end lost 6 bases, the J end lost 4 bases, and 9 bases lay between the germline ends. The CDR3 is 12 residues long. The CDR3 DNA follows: TGTGCCAGCAGCCCTAAGGGCTATGGCTACACCTTC. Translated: CASSPKGYGYTF.

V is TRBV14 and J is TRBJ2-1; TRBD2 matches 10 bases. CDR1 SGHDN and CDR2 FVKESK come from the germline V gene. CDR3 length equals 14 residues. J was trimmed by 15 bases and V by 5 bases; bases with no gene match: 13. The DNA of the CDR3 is TGTGCCAGCAGCGTCGGCAGGCTAGCGGGAGAAAGGTTCTTC. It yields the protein CASSVGRLAGERFF.

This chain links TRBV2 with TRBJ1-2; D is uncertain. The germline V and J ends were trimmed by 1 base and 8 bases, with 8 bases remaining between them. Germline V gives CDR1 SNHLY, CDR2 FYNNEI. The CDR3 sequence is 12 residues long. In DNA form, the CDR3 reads TGTGCCAGCAGTGAAGGAGGGCCCGGCTACACCTTC. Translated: CASSEGGPGYTF.

CDR3 sequence: CASSRGVDQPQHF. Here the CDR3 DNA reads TGTGCCAGCAGCCGGGGGGTGGATCAGCCCCAGCATTTT. The chain recombines TRBV25-1 with TRBJ1-5, with a tentative D call TRBD1 (5 bases). There are 13 residues in the CDR3. CDR1 is MGHDK and CDR2 is SYGVNS in the germline V gene. V lost 6 bases and J 5 bases, leaving 11 bases between the germline ends.